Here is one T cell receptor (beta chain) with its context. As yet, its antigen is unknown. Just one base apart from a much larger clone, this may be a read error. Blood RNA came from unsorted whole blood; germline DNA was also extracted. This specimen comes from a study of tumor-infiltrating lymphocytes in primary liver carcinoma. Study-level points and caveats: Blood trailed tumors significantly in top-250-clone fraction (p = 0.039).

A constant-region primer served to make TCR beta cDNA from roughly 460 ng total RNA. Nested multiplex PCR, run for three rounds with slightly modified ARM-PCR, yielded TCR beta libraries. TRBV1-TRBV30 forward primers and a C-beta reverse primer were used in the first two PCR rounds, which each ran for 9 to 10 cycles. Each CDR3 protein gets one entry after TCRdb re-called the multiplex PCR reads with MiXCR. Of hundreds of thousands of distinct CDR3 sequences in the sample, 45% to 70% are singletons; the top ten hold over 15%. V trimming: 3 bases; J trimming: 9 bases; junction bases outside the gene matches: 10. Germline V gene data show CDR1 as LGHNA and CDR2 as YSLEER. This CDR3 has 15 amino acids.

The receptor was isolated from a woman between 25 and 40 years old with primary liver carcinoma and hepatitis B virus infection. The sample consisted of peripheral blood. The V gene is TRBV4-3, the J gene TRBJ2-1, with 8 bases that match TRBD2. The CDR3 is CASSQGSGTVSEQFF. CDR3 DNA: TGCGCCAGCAGCCAGGGTAGCGGGACGGTGAGTGAGCAGTTCTTC.